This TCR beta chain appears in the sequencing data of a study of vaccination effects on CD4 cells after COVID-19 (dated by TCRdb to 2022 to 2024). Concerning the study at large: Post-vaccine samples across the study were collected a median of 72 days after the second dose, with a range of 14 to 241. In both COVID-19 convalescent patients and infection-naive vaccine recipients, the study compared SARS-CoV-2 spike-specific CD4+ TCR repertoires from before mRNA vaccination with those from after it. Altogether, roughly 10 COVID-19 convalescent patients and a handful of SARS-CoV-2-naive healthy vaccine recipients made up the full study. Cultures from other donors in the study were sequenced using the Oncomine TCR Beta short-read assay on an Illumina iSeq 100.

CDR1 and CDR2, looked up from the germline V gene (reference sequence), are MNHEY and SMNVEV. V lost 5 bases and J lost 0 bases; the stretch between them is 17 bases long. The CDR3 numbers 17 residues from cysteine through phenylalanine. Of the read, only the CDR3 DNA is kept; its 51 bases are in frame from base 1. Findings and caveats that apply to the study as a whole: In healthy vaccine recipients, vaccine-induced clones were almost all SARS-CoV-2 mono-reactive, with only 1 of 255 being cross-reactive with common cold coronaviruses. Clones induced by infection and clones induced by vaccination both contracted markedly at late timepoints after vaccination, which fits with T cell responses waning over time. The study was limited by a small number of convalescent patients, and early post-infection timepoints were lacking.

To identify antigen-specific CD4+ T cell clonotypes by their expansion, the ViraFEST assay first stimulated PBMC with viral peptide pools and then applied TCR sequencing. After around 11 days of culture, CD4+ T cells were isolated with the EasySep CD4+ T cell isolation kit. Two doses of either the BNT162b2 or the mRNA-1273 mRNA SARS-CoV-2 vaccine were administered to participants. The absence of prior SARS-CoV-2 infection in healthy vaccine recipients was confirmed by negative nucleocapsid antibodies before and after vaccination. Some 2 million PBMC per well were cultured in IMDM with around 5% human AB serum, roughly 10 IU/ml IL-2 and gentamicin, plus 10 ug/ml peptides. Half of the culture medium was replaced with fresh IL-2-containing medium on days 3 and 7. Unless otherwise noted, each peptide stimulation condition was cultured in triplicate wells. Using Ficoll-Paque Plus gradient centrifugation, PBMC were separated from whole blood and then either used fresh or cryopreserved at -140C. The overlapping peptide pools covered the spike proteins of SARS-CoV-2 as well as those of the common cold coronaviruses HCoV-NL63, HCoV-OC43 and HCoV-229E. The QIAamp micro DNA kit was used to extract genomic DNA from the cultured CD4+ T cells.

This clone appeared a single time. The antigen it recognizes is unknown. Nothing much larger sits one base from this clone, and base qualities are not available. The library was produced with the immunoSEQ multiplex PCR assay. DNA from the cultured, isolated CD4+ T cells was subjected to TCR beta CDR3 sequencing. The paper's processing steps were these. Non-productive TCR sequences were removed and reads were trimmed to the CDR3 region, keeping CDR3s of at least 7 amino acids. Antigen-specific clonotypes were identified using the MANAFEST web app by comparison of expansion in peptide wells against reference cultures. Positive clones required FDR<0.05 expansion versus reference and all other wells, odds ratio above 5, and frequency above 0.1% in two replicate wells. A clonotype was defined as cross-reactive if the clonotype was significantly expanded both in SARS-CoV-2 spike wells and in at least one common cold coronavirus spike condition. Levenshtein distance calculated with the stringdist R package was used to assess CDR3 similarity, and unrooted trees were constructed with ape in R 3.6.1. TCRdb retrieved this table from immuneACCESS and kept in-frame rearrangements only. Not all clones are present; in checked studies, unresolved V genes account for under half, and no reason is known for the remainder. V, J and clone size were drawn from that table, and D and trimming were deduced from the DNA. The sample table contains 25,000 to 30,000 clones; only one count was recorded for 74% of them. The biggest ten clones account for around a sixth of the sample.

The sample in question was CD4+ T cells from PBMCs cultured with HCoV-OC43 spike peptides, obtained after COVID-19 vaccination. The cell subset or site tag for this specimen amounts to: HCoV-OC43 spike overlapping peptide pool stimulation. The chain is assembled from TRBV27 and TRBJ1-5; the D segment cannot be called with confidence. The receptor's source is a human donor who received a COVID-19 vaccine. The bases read TGTGCCAGCAGTGCTAAGCCGGGGTCAGGTAGCAATCAGCCCCAGCATTTT. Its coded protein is CASSAKPGSGSNQPQHF.